These 5 T cell receptor beta chains originate from one sample sequenced in a study of monozygotic twins with inflammatory bowel disease. TCRdb reprocessed the 5' RACE reads, with one entry per CDR3 protein and no DNA. The ten top clones account for roughly 5.8%, within a sample of approximately 300,000 distinct CDR3 sequences. Sequenced sample: blood. Every receptor here comes from a human donor with ulcerative colitis or Crohn's disease, or a healthy co-twin of an affected twin (not recorded which).

The chain uses TRBV5-1 and TRBJ2-5; TCRdb proposes TRBD2, but this gene call is untestable without DNA. The CDR3 is 15 residues long. In germline, CDR1 is SGHRS, CDR2 YFSETQ. The CDR3 here is CASSLRAGGQETQYF.

V usage is TRBV5-1 and J usage is TRBJ1-5. Germline V gene lookup returns CDR1 SGHRS and CDR2 YFSETQ. The CDR3 length is 15 residues. The CDR3 reads CASSLASGPNQPQHF. Combining the CDR3 with reference TRBV5-1 and TRBJ1-5 gives the whole variable domain KAGVTQTPRYLIKTRGQQVTLSCSPISGHRSVSWYQQTPGQGLQFLFEYFSETQRNKGNFPGRFSGRQFSNSRSEMNVSTLELGDSALYLCASSLASGPNQPQHFGDGTRLSIL.

This chain connects TRBV12-3 or TRBV12-4 to TRBJ1-6. The CDR3 totals 15 residues. The CDR3 loop is CASSQTVGMRSPLHF.

V usage is TRBV20-1 and J usage is TRBJ1-6. CDR3 length equals 16 residues. The V gene's germline CDR1 is DFQATT and CDR2 SNEGSKA (reference sequence). The CDR3 reads CSAREAGGLLKSPLHF.

The chain employs TRBV12-3 or TRBV12-4 and TRBJ1-4. This CDR3 has 16 residues. The chain's CDR3 is CASSFRPIATNEKLFF.